This TCR beta chain was sequenced for a study of blood T cells in healthy people across ages. Findings of the study overall: Roughly linear age-related decline in beta diversity appeared, significant by age 40.

To note about this clonotype: Its antigen remains unidentified.

Trimming stripped 0 bases from V and 3 bases from J, with 10 bases between. The CDR3 covers 14 residues. Germline loops: CDR1 SGHRS, CDR2 YFSETQ. The use of a sample-barcoded 5' primer and a J-beta primer mix characterized a second PCR of roughly 7 to 12 cycles. One entry per CDR3 protein results from TCRdb running MiXCR on the 5' RACE reads. The sample records 650,000 to 800,000 distinct CDR3 sequences, 40% to 50% being singletons. The chain uses TRBV5-1 and TRBJ2-7; D gene ambiguous. The clonotype was recovered from a man aged 55-75 years in good health. The sequenced material came from blood. CDR3 DNA sequence: TGCGCCAGCAGCTTGGGAAAAGTAGGCTACGAGCAGTACTTC. Translated, it gives CASSLGKVGYEQYF.